The rows below give T cell receptor beta chains drawn from one sample of a study of T cell responses to AZD1222 COVID-19 vaccine. Method: immunoSEQ multiplex PCR; TCRdb's copy keeps in-frame clones and lacks some. The table records under 130,000 clones, approximately 87% of them present only once. Specimen: peripheral blood, collected on day 0 of AZD1222 vaccination. The origin of the receptors is an adult in good health. Both conserved end residues are part of each CDR3. The D gene is left open where the match is weak. Rows give clone size only sometimes, using once, few, many, or a class for an expanded clone.

d_call: TRBD2
v_call: TRBV28
clone_size: -
j_call: TRBJ2-7
cdr3_nt: TGTGCCAGCAGTAGTCTAGCGGGGGGCTCCTACGAGCAGTACTTC
cdr3_aa: CASSSLAGGSYEQYF

d_call: TRBD1
v_call: TRBV10-3
clone_size: -
j_call: TRBJ2-7
cdr3_nt: TGTGCCACTGAGGGACAGGGGGCTTACGAGCAGTACTTC
cdr3_aa: CATEGQGAYEQYF

d_call: -
v_call: TRBV20-1
clone_size: -
j_call: TRBJ2-1
cdr3_nt: TGCAGTGCTAGTCTCCCCAATGAGCAGTTCTTC
cdr3_aa: CSASLPNEQFF

d_call: -
v_call: TRBV18
clone_size: -
j_call: TRBJ1-6
cdr3_nt: TGTGCCAGCTCAAGGAAAGGGGGGAGTTCCCCAAAATATTCACCCCTCCACTTT
cdr3_aa: CASSRKGGSSPKYSPLHF

d_call: -
v_call: TRBV10-2
clone_size: once
j_call: TRBJ2-7
cdr3_nt: TGCGCCAGCAGTGAAGGGGCATCCTACGAGCAGTACTTC
cdr3_aa: CASSEGASYEQYF

d_call: TRBD1
v_call: TRBV10-3
clone_size: few
j_call: TRBJ1-4
cdr3_nt: TGTGCCATCAGCGACAGGGGGCTGGAAAAACTGTTTTTT
cdr3_aa: CAISDRGLEKLFF

d_call: -
v_call: TRBV6-5
clone_size: -
j_call: TRBJ1-2
cdr3_nt: TGTGCCAGCAGTTCTAGGTCGTTCAATGGGGGCTACACCTTC
cdr3_aa: CASSSRSFNGGYTF

d_call: TRBD1
v_call: TRBV3-1/TRBV3-2
clone_size: -
j_call: TRBJ1-6
cdr3_nt: TGTGCCAGCAGCCAAACAGGGGGCGCGGGTAATTCACCCCTCCACTTT
cdr3_aa: CASSQTGGAGNSPLHF

d_call: TRBD1
v_call: TRBV7-9
clone_size: -
j_call: TRBJ2-7
cdr3_nt: TGTGCCAGCAGCTATGGGACAGGGGAGAACGAGCAGTACTTC
cdr3_aa: CASSYGTGENEQYF

d_call: TRBD1
v_call: TRBV7-2
clone_size: -
j_call: TRBJ2-7
cdr3_nt: TGTGCCAGCAGCCCACCGGGGGACAGGGTCGGCTACGAGCAGTACTTC
cdr3_aa: CASSPPGDRVGYEQYF

d_call: TRBD1
v_call: TRBV27
clone_size: -
j_call: TRBJ2-1
cdr3_nt: TGTGCCAGCAGTTTAGACAGGGTGGGCTACAATGAGCAGTTCTTC
cdr3_aa: CASSLDRVGYNEQFF

d_call: -
v_call: TRBV5-1
clone_size: -
j_call: TRBJ2-7
cdr3_nt: TGCGCCAGCAGCCATCGGCCGGAGGGCAACGAGCAGTACTTC
cdr3_aa: CASSHRPEGNEQYF

d_call: -
v_call: TRBV27
clone_size: once
j_call: TRBJ1-2
cdr3_nt: TGTGCCAGCAGTTTCAACAGGCAAAACTATGGCTACACCTTC
cdr3_aa: CASSFNRQNYGYTF

d_call: -
v_call: TRBV4-3
clone_size: -
j_call: TRBJ2-2
cdr3_nt: TGCGCCAGCAGCCAAGATACCCCCGGGGGGAACACCGGGGAGCTGTTTTTT
cdr3_aa: CASSQDTPGGNTGELFF

d_call: -
v_call: TRBV4-2
clone_size: once
j_call: TRBJ2-6
cdr3_nt: TGTGCCAGCAGCCAAGATCTTTCTAGCGTCTCTGGGGCCAACGTCCTGACTTTC
cdr3_aa: CASSQDLSSVSGANVLTF

d_call: TRBD2
v_call: TRBV5-1
clone_size: -
j_call: TRBJ2-7
cdr3_nt: TGCGCCAGCAGCTCTCGACTAGCGGGGGGCTCCTACGAGCAGTACTTC
cdr3_aa: CASSSRLAGGSYEQYF

d_call: TRBD2
v_call: TRBV4-1
clone_size: once
j_call: TRBJ2-7
cdr3_nt: TGCGCCAGCAGCCAAACGTATACGGGAGGAATTGACTACGAGCAGTACTTC
cdr3_aa: CASSQTYTGGIDYEQYF

d_call: TRBD1
v_call: TRBV27
clone_size: -
j_call: TRBJ1-6
cdr3_nt: TGTGCCAGCAGTTTTGGGGACAGGGAGGATTCACCCCTCCACTTT
cdr3_aa: CASSFGDREDSPLHF

d_call: -
v_call: TRBV10-3
clone_size: -
j_call: TRBJ1-2
cdr3_nt: TGTGCCATCAGTCAGGGCGGAGACTATGGCTACACCTTC
cdr3_aa: CAISQGGDYGYTF

d_call: -
v_call: TRBV9
clone_size: -
j_call: TRBJ2-7
cdr3_nt: TGTGCCAGCAGCGTAACGAGGGCGGGGAACGAGCAGTACTTC
cdr3_aa: CASSVTRAGNEQYF

d_call: -
v_call: TRBV7-3
clone_size: -
j_call: TRBJ2-2
cdr3_nt: TGTGCCAGCAGCTTGGTCGGGTCGGGGGAGCTGTTTTTT
cdr3_aa: CASSLVGSGELFF

d_call: -
v_call: TRBV3-1/TRBV3-2
clone_size: -
j_call: TRBJ1-3
cdr3_nt: TGTGCCAGCAGCGCCATGGCCTCTGGAAACACCATATATTTT
cdr3_aa: CASSAMASGNTIYF

d_call: TRBD2
v_call: TRBV13
clone_size: -
j_call: TRBJ2-3
cdr3_nt: TGTGCCAGCACCCGAAGCGGGGGCGGGGAAGATACGCAGTATTTT
cdr3_aa: CASTRSGGGEDTQYF

d_call: TRBD2
v_call: TRBV15
clone_size: -
j_call: TRBJ2-1
cdr3_nt: TGTGCCACCAGCAGGTCAAGGACTAGCGGGACCCCCAATGAGCAGTTCTTC
cdr3_aa: CATSRSRTSGTPNEQFF

d_call: -
v_call: TRBV19
clone_size: -
j_call: TRBJ1-5
cdr3_nt: TGTGCCAGTAGTGGTGCACAGGGTAGCAATCAGCCCCAGCATTTT
cdr3_aa: CASSGAQGSNQPQHF

d_call: -
v_call: TRBV24-1
clone_size: -
j_call: TRBJ2-3
cdr3_nt: TGTGCCACCAGTGATTTAATGGGGATGCAGTATTTT
cdr3_aa: CATSDLMGMQYF

d_call: TRBD1
v_call: TRBV11-2
clone_size: -
j_call: TRBJ1-2
cdr3_nt: TGTGCCAGCAGGCGGACAGGGGAGTATGGCTACACCTTC
cdr3_aa: CASRRTGEYGYTF

d_call: -
v_call: TRBV3-1/TRBV3-2
clone_size: -
j_call: TRBJ2-5
cdr3_nt: TGTGCCAGCAGCCAGGAGAGTAGCGAGGGAGAGACCCAGTACTTC
cdr3_aa: CASSQESSEGETQYF

d_call: -
v_call: TRBV19
clone_size: -
j_call: TRBJ1-2
cdr3_nt: TGTGCCAGTACCCCGGGACATTCGAACTATGGCTACACCTTC
cdr3_aa: CASTPGHSNYGYTF

d_call: -
v_call: TRBV19
clone_size: -
j_call: TRBJ2-7
cdr3_nt: TGTGCCAGTAGTACCCACATTGGGGCGGGTTCCTACGAGCAGTACTTC
cdr3_aa: CASSTHIGAGSYEQYF

d_call: TRBD1
v_call: TRBV9
clone_size: -
j_call: TRBJ1-3
cdr3_nt: TGTGCCAGCAGCGTAGCCTCGGGGAAGGGGGCCTCTGGAAACACCATATATTTT
cdr3_aa: CASSVASGKGASGNTIYF

d_call: TRBD2
v_call: TRBV5-4
clone_size: -
j_call: TRBJ2-1
cdr3_nt: TGTGCCAGCAGCTGGCCGACTAGCGGGAGGACTGAGCAGTTCTTC
cdr3_aa: CASSWPTSGRTEQFF

d_call: -
v_call: TRBV9
clone_size: -
j_call: TRBJ1-3
cdr3_nt: TGTGCCAGCAGCGTAGGGTCGGTCGGGAACACCATATATTTT
cdr3_aa: CASSVGSVGNTIYF

d_call: -
v_call: TRBV6-5
clone_size: once
j_call: TRBJ1-1
cdr3_nt: TGTGCCAGCAGTAAGTTTTCTGAAGCTTTCTTT
cdr3_aa: CASSKFSEAFF

d_call: TRBD2
v_call: TRBV19
clone_size: -
j_call: TRBJ2-7
cdr3_nt: TGTGCCAGTAAAGGGGTAGCGGGAGGATTTAACGAGCAGTACTTC
cdr3_aa: CASKGVAGGFNEQYF

d_call: TRBD1
v_call: TRBV19
clone_size: -
j_call: TRBJ1-1
cdr3_nt: TGTGCCAGTACCCCGACAGGGGCAAACACTGAAGCTTTCTTT
cdr3_aa: CASTPTGANTEAFF

d_call: -
v_call: TRBV25-1
clone_size: -
j_call: TRBJ1-1
cdr3_nt: TGTGCCAGTAGGGGGGTGGGAAACACTGAAGCTTTCTTT
cdr3_aa: CASRGVGNTEAFF

d_call: TRBD1
v_call: TRBV4-3
clone_size: once
j_call: TRBJ2-2
cdr3_nt: TGCGCCAGCAGCCCCAAGACCGGGACAGGGGCCGGGGAGCTGTTTTTT
cdr3_aa: CASSPKTGTGAGELFF

d_call: -
v_call: TRBV5-5
clone_size: few
j_call: TRBJ1-2
cdr3_nt: TGTGCCAGCAGCCCCATATGGGGGCCAGATGGCTACACCTTC
cdr3_aa: CASSPIWGPDGYTF

d_call: -
v_call: TRBV6-5
clone_size: -
j_call: TRBJ2-7
cdr3_nt: TGTGCCAGCAGTCGCGACGGCTACGAGCAGTACTTC
cdr3_aa: CASSRDGYEQYF

d_call: TRBD1
v_call: TRBV7-8
clone_size: -
j_call: TRBJ1-4
cdr3_nt: TGTGCCAGCAGCCGGGCGGGACAGGGCGCGAATGAAAAACTGTTTTTT
cdr3_aa: CASSRAGQGANEKLFF

d_call: -
v_call: TRBV19
clone_size: -
j_call: TRBJ2-1
cdr3_nt: TGTGCCAGTAATGACGCGAACAATGAGCAGTTCTTC
cdr3_aa: CASNDANNEQFF

d_call: -
v_call: TRBV11-2
clone_size: -
j_call: TRBJ1-2
cdr3_nt: TGTGCCAGCAGCTTAGGGACACGCGGCTACACCTTC
cdr3_aa: CASSLGTRGYTF

d_call: TRBD2
v_call: TRBV3-1/TRBV3-2
clone_size: -
j_call: TRBJ2-3
cdr3_nt: TGTGCCAGCAGCCAAGAGCCCCCAGGCAGACTAGCGGGGGGTGACACAGATACGCAGTATTTT
cdr3_aa: CASSQEPPGRLAGGDTDTQYF

d_call: -
v_call: TRBV14
clone_size: -
j_call: TRBJ1-1
cdr3_nt: TGTGCCAGCAGCCAAACAAGAATAGGAGGAAGGTGGGGCAACACTGAAGCTTTCTTT
cdr3_aa: CASSQTRIGGRWGNTEAFF

d_call: -
v_call: TRBV6-5
clone_size: -
j_call: TRBJ2-7
cdr3_nt: TGTGCCAGCAGTTCCCGCGGACAGACCTACGAGCAGTACTTC
cdr3_aa: CASSSRGQTYEQYF

d_call: -
v_call: TRBV5-1
clone_size: -
j_call: TRBJ1-2
cdr3_nt: TGCGCCAGCAGCTCGATGATTAGGGACAACTACCCGGCTAGGACCTTC
cdr3_aa: CASSSMIRDNYPARTF

d_call: TRBD2
v_call: TRBV19
clone_size: -
j_call: TRBJ2-1
cdr3_nt: TGTGCCAGTAGTCCTCGCCGTCCGGGACTAGCGAGGAATGAGCAGTTCTTC
cdr3_aa: CASSPRRPGLARNEQFF

d_call: -
v_call: TRBV7-8
clone_size: -
j_call: TRBJ1-2
cdr3_nt: TGTGCCAGCAGCCCAGCGGGCTGGATCAACTATGGCTACACCTTC
cdr3_aa: CASSPAGWINYGYTF

d_call: -
v_call: TRBV10-3
clone_size: -
j_call: TRBJ1-2
cdr3_nt: TGTGCCATCAGTTCCCGGGGGGAGTACACCTTC
cdr3_aa: CAISSRGEYTF

d_call: -
v_call: TRBV6-1
clone_size: few
j_call: TRBJ2-7
cdr3_nt: TGTGCCAGCAGTGAAAGAAGTTACGAGCAGTACTTC
cdr3_aa: CASSERSYEQYF

d_call: -
v_call: TRBV4-2
clone_size: -
j_call: TRBJ2-1
cdr3_nt: TGTGCCAGCAGCCAAGTTATCGGCGGTAACAATGAGCAGTTCTTC
cdr3_aa: CASSQVIGGNNEQFF

d_call: -
v_call: TRBV21-1
clone_size: -
j_call: TRBJ2-7
cdr3_nt: TGTGCCGAAGGAGAGGTCCCGAGTCGGATCGGAGAGTACTTC
cdr3_aa: CAEGEVPSRIGEYF

d_call: -
v_call: TRBV24-1
clone_size: -
j_call: TRBJ1-2
cdr3_nt: TGTGCCACCAGTGATTTGTGGGGGGCAAACACTAACTATGGCTACACCTTC
cdr3_aa: CATSDLWGANTNYGYTF

d_call: -
v_call: TRBV5-5
clone_size: -
j_call: TRBJ1-6
cdr3_nt: TGTGCCAGCAGCACCAGACAGACCTCTAATTCACCCCTCCACTTT
cdr3_aa: CASSTRQTSNSPLHF

d_call: -
v_call: TRBV4-3
clone_size: few
j_call: TRBJ1-5
cdr3_nt: TGCGCCAGCAGCCAAGATTTTGATCAGCCCCAGCATTTT
cdr3_aa: CASSQDFDQPQHF

d_call: TRBD1
v_call: TRBV3-1/TRBV3-2
clone_size: -
j_call: TRBJ1-5
cdr3_nt: TGTGCCAGCAGCCAAGGGGGGACAGGGCTTGGTCAGCCCCAGCATTTT
cdr3_aa: CASSQGGTGLGQPQHF

d_call: TRBD1
v_call: TRBV5-1
clone_size: -
j_call: TRBJ1-1
cdr3_nt: TGCGCCAGCAGCTTGGACTCCCCAGGGGGAACTACCTTCACTGAAGCTTTCTTT
cdr3_aa: CASSLDSPGGTTFTEAFF

d_call: TRBD1
v_call: TRBV9
clone_size: -
j_call: TRBJ1-5
cdr3_nt: TGTGCCAGCTCAACGACAGGGTTGAGCAATCAGCCCCAGCATTTT
cdr3_aa: CASSTTGLSNQPQHF